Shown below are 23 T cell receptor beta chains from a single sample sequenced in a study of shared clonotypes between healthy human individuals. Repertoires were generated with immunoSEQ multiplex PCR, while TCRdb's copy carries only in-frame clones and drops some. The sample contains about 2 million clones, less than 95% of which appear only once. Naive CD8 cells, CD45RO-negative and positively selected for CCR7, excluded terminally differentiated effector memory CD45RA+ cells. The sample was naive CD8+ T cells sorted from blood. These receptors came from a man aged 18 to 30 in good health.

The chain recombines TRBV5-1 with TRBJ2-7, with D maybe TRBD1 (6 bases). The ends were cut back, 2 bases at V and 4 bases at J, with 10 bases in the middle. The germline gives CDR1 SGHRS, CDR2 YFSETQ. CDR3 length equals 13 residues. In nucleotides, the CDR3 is TGCGCCAGCAGCTTTGGACAGAAGTACGAGCAGTACTTC. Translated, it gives CASSFGQKYEQYF. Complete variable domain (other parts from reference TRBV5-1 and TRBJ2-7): KAGVTQTPRYLIKTRGQQVTLSCSPISGHRSVSWYQQTPGQGLQFLFEYFSETQRNKGNFPGRFSGRQFSNSRSEMNVSTLELGDSALYLCASSFGQKYEQYFGPGTRLTVT.

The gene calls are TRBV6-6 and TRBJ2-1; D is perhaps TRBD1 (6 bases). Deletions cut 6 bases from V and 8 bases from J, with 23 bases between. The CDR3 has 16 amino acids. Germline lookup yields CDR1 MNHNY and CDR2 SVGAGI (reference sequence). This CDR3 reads CASSRNPGVLRDEQFF. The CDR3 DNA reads TGTGCCAGCAGCCGCAACCCAGGGGTTCTTAGGGATGAGCAGTTCTTC.

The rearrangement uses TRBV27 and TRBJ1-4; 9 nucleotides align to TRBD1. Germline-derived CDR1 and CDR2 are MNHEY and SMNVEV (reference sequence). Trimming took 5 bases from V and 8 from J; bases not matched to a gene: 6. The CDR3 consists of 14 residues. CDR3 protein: CASSPLGQGEKLFF. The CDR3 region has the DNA TGTGCCAGCAGTCCCCTGGGACAGGGCGAAAAACTGTTTTTT.

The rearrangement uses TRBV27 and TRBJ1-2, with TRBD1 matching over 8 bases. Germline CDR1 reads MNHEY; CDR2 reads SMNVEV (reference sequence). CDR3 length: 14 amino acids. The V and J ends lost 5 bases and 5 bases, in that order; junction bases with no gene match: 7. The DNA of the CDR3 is TGTGCCAGCAGTACCGACAGGGGACGGTATGGCTACACCTTC. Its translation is CASSTDRGRYGYTF.

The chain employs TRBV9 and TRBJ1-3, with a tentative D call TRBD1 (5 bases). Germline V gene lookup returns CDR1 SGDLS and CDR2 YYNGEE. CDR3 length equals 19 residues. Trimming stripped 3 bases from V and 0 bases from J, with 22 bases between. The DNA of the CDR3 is TGTGCCAGCAGCGCCCCCCAGGGAAGAGCTTTAGACTCTGGAAACACCATATATTTT. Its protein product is CASSAPQGRALDSGNTIYF.

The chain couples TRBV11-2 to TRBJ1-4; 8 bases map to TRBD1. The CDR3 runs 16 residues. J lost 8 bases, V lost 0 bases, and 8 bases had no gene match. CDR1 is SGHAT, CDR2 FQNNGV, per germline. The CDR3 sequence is CASSLEDRGREEKLFF. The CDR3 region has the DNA TGTGCCAGCAGCTTAGAAGACAGGGGACGGGAGGAAAAACTGTTTTTT.

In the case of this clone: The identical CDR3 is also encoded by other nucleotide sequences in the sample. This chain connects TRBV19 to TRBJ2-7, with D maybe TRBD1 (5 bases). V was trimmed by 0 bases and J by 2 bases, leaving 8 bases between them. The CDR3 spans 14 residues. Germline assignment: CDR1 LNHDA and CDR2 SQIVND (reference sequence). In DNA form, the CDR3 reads TGTGCCAGTAGTATAGATGCAGGGCCCTACGAGCAGTACTTC. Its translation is CASSIDAGPYEQYF.

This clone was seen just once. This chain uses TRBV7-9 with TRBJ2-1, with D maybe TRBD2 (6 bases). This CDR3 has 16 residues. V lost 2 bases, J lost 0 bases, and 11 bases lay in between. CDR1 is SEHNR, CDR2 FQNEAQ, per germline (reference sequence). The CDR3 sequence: CASSLLALSSYNEQFF. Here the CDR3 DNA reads TGTGCCAGCAGCTTACTAGCGTTGAGCTCCTACAATGAGCAGTTCTTC.

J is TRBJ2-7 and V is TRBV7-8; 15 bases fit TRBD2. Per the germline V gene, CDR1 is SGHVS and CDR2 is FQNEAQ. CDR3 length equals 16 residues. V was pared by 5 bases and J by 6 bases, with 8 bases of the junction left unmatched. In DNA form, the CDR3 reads TGTGCCAGCAGCATTGGACTAGCGGGGGGGAGAGGCGAGCAGTACTTC. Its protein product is CASSIGLAGGRGEQYF.

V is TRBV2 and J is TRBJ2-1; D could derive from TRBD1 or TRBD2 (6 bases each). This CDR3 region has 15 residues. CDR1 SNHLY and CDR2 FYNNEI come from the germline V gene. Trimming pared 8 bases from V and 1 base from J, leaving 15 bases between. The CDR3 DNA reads TGTGCCAGCGAGGGGGGCGGAGATTCCTACAATGAGCAGTTCTTC. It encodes CASEGGGDSYNEQFF.

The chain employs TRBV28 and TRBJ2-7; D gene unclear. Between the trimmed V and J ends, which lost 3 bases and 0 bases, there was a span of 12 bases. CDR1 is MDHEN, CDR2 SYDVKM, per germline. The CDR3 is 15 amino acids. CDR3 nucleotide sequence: TGTGCCAGCAGTTTTATCTATGAACGCTCCTACGAGCAGTACTTC. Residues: CASSFIYERSYEQYF.

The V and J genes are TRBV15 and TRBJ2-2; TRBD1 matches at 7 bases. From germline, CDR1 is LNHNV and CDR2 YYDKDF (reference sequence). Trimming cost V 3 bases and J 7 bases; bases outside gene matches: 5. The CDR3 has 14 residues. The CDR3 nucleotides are TGTGCCACCAGCAGGGACAGGCCCCACGGGGAGCTGTTTTTT. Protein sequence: CATSRDRPHGELFF.

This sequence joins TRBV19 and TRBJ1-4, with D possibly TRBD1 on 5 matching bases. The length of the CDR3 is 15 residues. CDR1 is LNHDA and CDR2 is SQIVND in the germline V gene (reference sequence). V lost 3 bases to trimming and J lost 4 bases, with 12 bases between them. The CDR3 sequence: CASSMKGRGNEKLFF. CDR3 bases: TGTGCCAGTAGTATGAAGGGACGGGGTAATGAAAAACTGTTTTTT.

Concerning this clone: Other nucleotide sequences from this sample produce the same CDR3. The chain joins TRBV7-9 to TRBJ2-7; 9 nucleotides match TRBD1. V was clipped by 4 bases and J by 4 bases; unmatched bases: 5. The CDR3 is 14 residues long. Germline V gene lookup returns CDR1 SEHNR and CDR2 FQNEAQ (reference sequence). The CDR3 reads CASSSGTGSYEQYF. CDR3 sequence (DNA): TGTGCCAGCAGCTCCGGGACAGGGTCTTACGAGCAGTACTTC.

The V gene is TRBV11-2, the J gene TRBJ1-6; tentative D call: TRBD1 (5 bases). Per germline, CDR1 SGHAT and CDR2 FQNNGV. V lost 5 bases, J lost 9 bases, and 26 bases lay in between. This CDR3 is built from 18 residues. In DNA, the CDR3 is TGTGCCAGCAGCGCGTGGGACGGGGAACCTATATCGGCTTCACCCCTCCACTTT. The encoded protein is CASSAWDGEPISASPLHF.

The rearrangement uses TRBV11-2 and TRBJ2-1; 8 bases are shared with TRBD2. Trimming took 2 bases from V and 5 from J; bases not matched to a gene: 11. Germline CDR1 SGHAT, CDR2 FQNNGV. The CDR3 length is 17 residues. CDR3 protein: CASSLSTGGPSNNEQFF. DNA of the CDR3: TGTGCCAGCAGCTTAAGTACGGGAGGGCCGTCGAACAATGAGCAGTTCTTC.

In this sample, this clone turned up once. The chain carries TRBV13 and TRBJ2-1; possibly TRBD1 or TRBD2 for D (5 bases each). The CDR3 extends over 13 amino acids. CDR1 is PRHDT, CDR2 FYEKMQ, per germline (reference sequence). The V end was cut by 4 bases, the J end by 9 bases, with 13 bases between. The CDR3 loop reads CASSSEQRGEQFF. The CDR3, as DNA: TGTGCCAGCAGCTCCGAACAGAGGGGTGAGCAGTTCTTC.

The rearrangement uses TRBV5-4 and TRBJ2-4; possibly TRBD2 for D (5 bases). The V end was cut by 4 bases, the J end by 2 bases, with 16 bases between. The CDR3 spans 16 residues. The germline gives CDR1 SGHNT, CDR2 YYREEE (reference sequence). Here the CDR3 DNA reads TGTGCCAGCAGCCGGGGAATGGGAGAACCCAAAAACATTCAGTACTTC. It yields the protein CASSRGMGEPKNIQYF.

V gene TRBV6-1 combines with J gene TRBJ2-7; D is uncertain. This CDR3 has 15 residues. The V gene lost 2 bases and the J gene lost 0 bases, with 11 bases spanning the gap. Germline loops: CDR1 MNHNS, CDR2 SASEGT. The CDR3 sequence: CASSELLGFSYEQYF. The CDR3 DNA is TGTGCCAGCAGTGAATTGCTGGGTTTCTCCTACGAGCAGTACTTC.

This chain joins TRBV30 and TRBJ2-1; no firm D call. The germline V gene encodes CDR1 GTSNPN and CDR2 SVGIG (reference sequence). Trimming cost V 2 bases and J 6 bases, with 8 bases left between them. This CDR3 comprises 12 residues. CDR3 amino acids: CAWSFSSNEQFF. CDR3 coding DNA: TGTGCCTGGAGTTTCAGTAGCAATGAGCAGTTCTTC.

CDR3 nucleotide sequence: TGCGCCAGCAGCCAGCGCCGAGGGGGTTCTGCTGGAAACACCATATATTTT. Its protein product is CASSQRRGGSAGNTIYF. The V call is TRBV4-3, the J call TRBJ1-3; the D gene is possibly TRBD1 (6 bases). V lost 3 bases to trimming and J lost 2 bases, with 17 bases between them. Germline V gives CDR1 LGHNA, CDR2 YSLEER. This CDR3 has 17 residues.

CDR3 in amino acids: CATTAWGGNIQYF. CDR3 nucleotide sequence: TGTGCCACCACCGCGTGGGGCGGGAACATTCAGTACTTC. The chain joins TRBV5-6 to TRBJ2-4; the D call may be TRBD1 or TRBD2 (5 bases each). With 9 bases removed from V and 7 bases from J, the gap between germline ends came to 17 bases. The CDR3 length is 13 residues. From germline, CDR1 is SGHDT and CDR2 YYEEEE.

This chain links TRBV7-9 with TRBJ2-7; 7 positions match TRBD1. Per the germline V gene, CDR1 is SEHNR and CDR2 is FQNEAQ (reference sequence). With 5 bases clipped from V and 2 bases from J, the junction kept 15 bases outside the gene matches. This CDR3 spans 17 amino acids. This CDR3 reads CASSPSRGQVSAYEQYF. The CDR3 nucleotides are TGTGCCAGCAGCCCTTCCCGAGGACAGGTGAGCGCCTACGAGCAGTACTTC.